This T cell receptor (beta chain) comes out of a study of spatial heterogeneity in lung cancer. One entry per CDR3 protein results from TCRdb running MiXCR on the 5' RACE reads. The sample includes tens of thousands of distinct CDR3 sequences, roughly 13% of them seen just once. Unmatched junction bases numbered 7, after V lost 5 bases and J lost 1 base. This CDR3 comprises 16 residues. The V gene's germline CDR1 is SGHTA and CDR2 FQGTGA. Time point described: sample taken at primary tumor resection. This chain connects TRBV7-3 to TRBJ2-5, with TRBD2 matching over 10 bases. The receptor comes from a male donor with early-stage non-small cell lung cancer. The specimen was PBMCs, collected at surgery. The DNA for the CDR3 is TGTGCCAGCAGCCCCCATAGCGGGAGGTCCCAAGAGACCCAGTACTTC. This encodes CASSPHSGRSQETQYF.